One and the same sample provided the 28 T cell receptor beta chains below, sequenced in a study of blood T cell repertoires in COVID-19. Profiled with immunoSEQ multiplex PCR; TCRdb holds only in-frame clones, not every one. Among 98,000 or so clones listed, about two thirds were seen once. The sequencing sample was made of peripheral blood. The receptors were sampled from a woman aged 40 to 49 with acute or convalescent COVID-19.

The CDR3 here is CASSYSLGTSGTTYNEQFF. The CDR3 DNA is TGTGCCAGCAGTTACTCCCTCGGGACTAGCGGGACTACCTACAATGAGCAGTTCTTC. V is TRBV6-2 or TRBV6-3 and J is TRBJ2-1; 13 positions agree with TRBD2. The junction had 7 bases not matched to a gene; V was cut back by 0 bases and J by 2 bases. CDR1 MNHEY and CDR2 SVGEGT come from the germline V gene. The CDR3 spans 19 residues.

The V call is TRBV24-1, the J call TRBJ2-3; D not certain. This CDR3 is 13 amino acids long. Deletions cut 2 bases from V and 2 bases from J, with 4 bases between. Germline assignment: CDR1 KGHDR and CDR2 SFDVKD. CDR3 sequence reads: CATSDSYTDTQYF. CDR3 DNA sequence: TGTGCCACCAGTGATTCTTACACAGATACGCAGTATTTT.

The sample holds a few counts of this clone. The rearrangement links TRBV7-9 to TRBJ1-1; TRBD1 might be the D (6 bases). CDR1 and CDR2 from the germline V gene are SEHNR and FQNEAQ (reference sequence). Trimming left V 3 bases short and J 2 bases short, with 7 bases between. The CDR3 consists of 13 residues. The chain's CDR3 is CASSLGHNTEAFF. Here the CDR3 DNA reads TGTGCCAGCAGCTTGGGACACAACACTGAAGCTTTCTTT.

This clone appeared a few times. V and J are TRBV30 and TRBJ2-1; 14 bases are shared with TRBD2. Germline assignment: CDR1 GTSNPN and CDR2 SVGIG (reference sequence). CDR3 length equals 14 residues. Trimming cost V 3 bases and J 6 bases; bases outside gene matches: 1. CDR3 sequence (DNA): TGTGCCTGGAGGGGACTAGCGGGGGCCAATGAGCAGTTCTTC. It translates to CAWRGLAGANEQFF.

The chain joins TRBV7-9 to TRBJ1-5; D is ambiguous. The CDR3 runs to 15 residues. Germline V lookup: CDR1 SEHNR, CDR2 FQNEAQ (reference sequence). V was cut by 4 bases and J by 3 bases, with 13 bases left in between. This chain's CDR3 is CASSSGPGFNQPQHF. The CDR3, as DNA: TGTGCCAGCAGCTCGGGCCCGGGATTCAATCAGCCCCAGCATTTT.

There are a few counts of this clone. Written as DNA, the CDR3 is TGCGCCAGCAGCTTGGAGAGGGTGGATACGCAGTATTTT. Protein product: CASSLERVDTQYF. The chain couples TRBV5-1 to TRBJ2-3; a weak D match, TRBD2 (5 bases). The V end was cut by 0 bases, the J end by 6 bases, with 8 bases between. The CDR3 runs 13 residues. Germline-derived CDR1 and CDR2 are SGHRS and YFSETQ.

This clone was counted between two and nine times. As DNA, the CDR3 is TGCGCCAGCAGTCAATCTTCTGGCAGGGAGACCCAGTACTTC. It encodes CASSQSSGRETQYF. The V gene is TRBV23-1, the J gene TRBJ2-5; D ambiguous. TRBV23-1 is marked as an open reading frame, function uncertain. The CDR3 extends over 14 amino acids. With 0 bases removed from V and 5 bases from J, the gap between germline ends came to 10 bases.

The chain's CDR3 is CASSLVAPGPYEQYF. In nucleotides, the CDR3 is TGTGCCAGCAGCTTAGTGGCGCCAGGGCCTTACGAGCAGTACTTC. V usage is TRBV7-3 and J usage is TRBJ2-7; D is possibly TRBD1 (5 bases). The CDR3 contains 15 residues. Germline CDR1 and CDR2: SGHTA and FQGTGA. V was trimmed by 2 bases and J by 4 bases, leaving 15 bases between them.

V is TRBV3-1 (or the pseudogene TRBV3-2) and J is TRBJ2-7; D might be TRBD1 (6 bases). Germline loops: CDR1 LGHDT, CDR2 YNNKEL (reference sequence). The CDR3 runs to 16 residues. Trimming took 7 bases from V and 2 from J, leaving 21 bases between them. The CDR3 DNA sequence: TGTGCCAGCATCTTGAAACAGGGAGAAAAACCCTACGAGCAGTACTTC. Translating gives CASILKQGEKPYEQYF.

The V gene is TRBV19, the J gene TRBJ1-1; no clear D. With 7 bases removed from V and 1 base from J, the gap between germline ends came to 10 bases. Looked up from germline, CDR1 is LNHDA and CDR2 is SQIVND (reference sequence). The CDR3 sequence is 13 residues long. The CDR3 here is CASNVRANTEAFF. The CDR3, as DNA: TGTGCCAGTAACGTGAGAGCGAACACTGAAGCTTTCTTT.

The V call is TRBV30, the J call TRBJ1-1, with TRBD1 matching 7 bases. The trim removed 0 bases at V and 7 bases at J, leaving 11 bases unmatched. Germline values: CDR1 GTSNPN, CDR2 SVGIG (reference sequence). CDR3 length: 15 amino acids. The CDR3 DNA follows: TGTGCCTGGAGTGTGACAGGGTCGGGATATGGTGAAGCTTTCTTT. Protein sequence: CAWSVTGSGYGEAFF.

The rearrangement uses TRBV5-5 and TRBJ1-5; D may be TRBD1 (5 bases). The V end was cut by 0 bases, the J end by 1 base, with 8 bases between. CDR3 size: 15 residues. Germline V gene sequence: CDR1 SGHKS, CDR2 YYEKEE (reference sequence). The chain's CDR3 is CASSLGQNSNQPQHF. CDR3 in DNA: TGTGCCAGCAGCTTGGGACAGAACAGCAATCAGCCCCAGCATTTT. The complete variable domain, with remaining parts taken from reference TRBV5-5 and TRBJ1-5, reads DAGVTQSPTHLIKTRGQQVTLRCSPISGHKSVSWYQQVLGQGPQFIFQYYEKEERGRGNFPDRFSARQFPNYSSELNVNALLLGDSALYLCASSLGQNSNQPQHFGDGTRLSIL.

The V call is TRBV9, the J call TRBJ2-6, with TRBD1 matching 9 bases. The V gene's germline CDR1 is SGDLS and CDR2 YYNGEE. The CDR3 contains 18 residues. Germline trimming cut 4 bases from V and 0 bases from J; bases unmatched to any gene: 8. CDR3 DNA sequence: TGTGCCAGCAGCCAACCCGGGACAGGGATCTCTGGGGCCAACGTCCTGACTTTC. This encodes CASSQPGTGISGANVLTF.

V usage is TRBV5-8 and J usage is TRBJ2-2; 10 nucleotides line up with TRBD1. V was pared by 5 bases and J by 4 bases, with 8 bases of the junction left unmatched. Looked up from germline, CDR1 is SGHTS and CDR2 is YDEGEE. CDR3 length: 16 residues. The CDR3 spells CASRIPGQGLTGELFF. The CDR3 coding sequence is TGTGCCAGCAGGATCCCGGGACAGGGGCTCACCGGGGAGCTGTTTTTT.

J is TRBJ1-3 and V is TRBV28; 7 positions agree with TRBD1. The CDR3 runs 14 residues. Germline V gene lookup returns CDR1 MDHEN and CDR2 SYDVKM. The V and J ends lost 5 bases and 4 bases, in that order; junction bases with no gene match: 5. The CDR3 nucleotides are TGTGCCAGCAGTCTAACGGACAGGGGAAACACCATATATTTT. It specifies CASSLTDRGNTIYF.

This chain joins TRBV2 and TRBJ2-5; D gene ambiguous. Trimming took off 5 bases at V and 5 bases at J, with 6 bases between the two ends. Germline loops: CDR1 SNHLY, CDR2 FYNNEI. The CDR3 runs 11 residues. The CDR3 DNA sequence: TGTGCCAGCAGTTCCGAGGAGACCCAGTACTTC. Residues: CASSSEETQYF. Complete variable domain (other parts from reference TRBV2 and TRBJ2-5): EPEVTQTPSHQVTQMGQEVILRCVPISNHLYFYWYRQILGQKVEFLVSFYNNEISEKSEIFDDQFSVERPDGSNFTLKIRSTKLEDSAMYFCASSSEETQYFGPGTRLLVL.

V and J are TRBV24-1 and TRBJ2-2; the D gene is possibly TRBD1 (6 bases). Germline V gene data show CDR1 as KGHDR and CDR2 as SFDVKD. Trimming left V 1 base short and J 4 bases short, with 12 bases between. This CDR3 has 16 residues. Written as DNA, the CDR3 is TGTGCCACCAGTGATTTCTTTCAGGGGTCCACCGGGGAGCTGTTTTTT. Protein sequence: CATSDFFQGSTGELFF.

This rearrangement joins TRBV5-1 to TRBJ2-7, with D maybe TRBD2 (5 bases). Germline CDR1 reads SGHRS; CDR2 reads YFSETQ. This CDR3 comprises 13 residues. The V and J ends lost 0 bases and 3 bases respectively, with 7 bases between them. This CDR3 reads CASSLESGYEQYF. CDR3 sequence (DNA): TGCGCCAGCAGCTTGGAAAGCGGCTACGAGCAGTACTTC.

The rearrangement joins TRBV27 to TRBJ2-2, with TRBD2 matching 9 bases. CDR1 is MNHEY, CDR2 SMNVEV, per germline (reference sequence). The CDR3 totals 15 residues. Unmatched junction bases numbered 8, after V lost 9 bases and J lost 3 bases. CDR3 amino acids: CARIRAGGHTGELFF. CDR3 DNA sequence: TGTGCCAGGATAAGGGCGGGGGGGCACACCGGGGAGCTGTTTTTT.

The chain uses TRBV5-1 and TRBJ2-5; no firm D call. This CDR3 contains 13 residues. The germline gives CDR1 SGHRS, CDR2 YFSETQ. V was pared by 0 bases and J by 5 bases, with 8 bases between. The CDR3 coding sequence is TGCGCCAGCAGCTTGGGGGCCAGGGAGACCCAGTACTTC. Translated: CASSLGARETQYF.

V is TRBV19 and J is TRBJ2-3; tentative D call: TRBD2 (6 bases). The length of the CDR3 is 10 residues. V lost 8 bases to trimming and J lost 10 bases, with 10 bases between them. Germline V CDR1 and CDR2: LNHDA, SQIVND (reference sequence). This CDR3 reads CASGGPSQYF. In nucleotides, the CDR3 is TGTGCCAGTGGAGGGCCCTCGCAGTATTTT. Variable domain in full (rest from reference TRBV19 and TRBJ2-3): DGGITQSPKYLFRKEGQNVTLSCEQNLNHDAMYWYRQDPGQGLRLIYYSQIVNDFQKGDIAEGYSVSREKKESFPLTVTSAQKNPTAFYLCASGGPSQYFGPGTRLTVL.

V usage is TRBV5-5 and J usage is TRBJ2-5; 9 bases are a match to TRBD1. This CDR3 has 16 amino acids. The germline V gene encodes CDR1 SGHKS and CDR2 YYEKEE (reference sequence). V lost 4 bases and J lost 4; bases outside the gene matches: 11. This chain's CDR3 is CASSTGTGRGGETQYF. The CDR3 region has the DNA TGTGCCAGCAGCACCGGGACAGGGAGAGGGGGAGAGACCCAGTACTTC.

The rearrangement uses TRBV10-3 and TRBJ1-2; 9 nucleotides line up with TRBD1. The germline V gene has CDR1 ENHRY and CDR2 SYGVKD. Losses at the gene ends were 2 bases for V and 6 bases for J; bases not matched to a gene: 1. The CDR3 sequence is 13 residues long. The CDR3 coding sequence is TGTGCCATCAGTGAGGACAGGGGGAATGGCTACACCTTC. This encodes CAISEDRGNGYTF.

This rearrangement joins TRBV30 to TRBJ1-1; 8 bases are a match to TRBD1. The CDR3 runs 12 residues. Germline CDR1 reads GTSNPN; CDR2 reads SVGIG (reference sequence). V trimming: 5 bases; J trimming: 1 base; junction bases outside the gene matches: 0. The CDR3 sequence is CAWGTGNTEAFF. In nucleotides, the CDR3 is TGTGCCTGGGGGACAGGGAACACTGAAGCTTTCTTT.

The chain combines TRBV24-1 with TRBJ1-4; D is possibly TRBD1 (6 bases). Between the trimmed V and J ends, which lost 9 bases and 6 bases, there was a span of 13 bases. The germline V gene encodes CDR1 KGHDR and CDR2 SFDVKD. The length of the CDR3 is 13 residues. CDR3 DNA sequence: TGTGCCACCTCGGACAGAGGAGATGAAAAACTGTTTTTT. Translation: CATSDRGDEKLFF.

This clone has just a few counts. V and J are TRBV30 and TRBJ1-1; weak D call: TRBD1 (6 bases). Between the trimmed V and J ends, which lost 1 base and 3 bases, there was a span of 12 bases. Germline CDR1 is GTSNPN and CDR2 is SVGIG (reference sequence). The CDR3 is 14 amino acids. CDR3 in amino acids: CAWSEGPGDTEAFF. DNA for the CDR3: TGTGCCTGGAGTGAGGGACCAGGGGACACTGAAGCTTTCTTT.

V is TRBV4-3 and J is TRBJ2-1; D is unclear. The V and J ends lost 3 bases and 9 bases respectively, with 12 bases between them. Germline V gene data show CDR1 as LGHNA and CDR2 as YSLEER. CDR3 length equals 13 residues. The CDR3 protein is CASSHPWSSEQFF. As DNA, the CDR3 is TGCGCCAGCAGCCACCCCTGGTCCAGTGAGCAGTTCTTC.

V usage is TRBV29-1 and J usage is TRBJ1-3; weak D call: TRBD1 (5 bases). The germline gives CDR1 SQVTM, CDR2 ANQGSEA. Between the trimmed V and J ends, which lost 0 bases and 7 bases, there was a span of 16 bases. This CDR3 region has 15 residues. CDR3 loop: CSVEEMDTPGNTIYF. The CDR3 DNA sequence: TGCAGCGTTGAAGAGATGGATACGCCAGGGAACACCATATATTTT.